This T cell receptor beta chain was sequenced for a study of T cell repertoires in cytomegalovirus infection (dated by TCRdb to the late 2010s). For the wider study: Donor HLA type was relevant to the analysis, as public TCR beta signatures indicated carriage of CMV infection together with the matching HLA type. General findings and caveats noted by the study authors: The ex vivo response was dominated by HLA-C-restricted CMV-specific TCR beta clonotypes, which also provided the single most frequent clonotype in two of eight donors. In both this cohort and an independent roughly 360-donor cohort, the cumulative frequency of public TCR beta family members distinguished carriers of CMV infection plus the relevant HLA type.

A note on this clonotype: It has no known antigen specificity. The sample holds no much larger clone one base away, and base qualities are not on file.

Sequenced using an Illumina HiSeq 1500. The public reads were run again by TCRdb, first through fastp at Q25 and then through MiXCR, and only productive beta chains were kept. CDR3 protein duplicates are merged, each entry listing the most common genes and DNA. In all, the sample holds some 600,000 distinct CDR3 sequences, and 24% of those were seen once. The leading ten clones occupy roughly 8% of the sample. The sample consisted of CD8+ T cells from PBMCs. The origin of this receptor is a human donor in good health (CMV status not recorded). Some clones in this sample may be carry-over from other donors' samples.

Here the CDR3 is given as CASRRGGDTGELFF. The nucleotides are TGTGCCAGCAGACGGGGGGGCGACACCGGGGAGCTGTTTTTT. The sequence links TRBV3-1 to TRBJ2-2, with 8 bases aligning to TRBD2. Via the germline V gene (reference sequence), CDR1 is LGHDT and CDR2 YNNKEL. Its CDR3 holds 14 amino acids, cysteine through phenylalanine. Only the CDR3 part of the read is kept: 42 bases, read in frame from the first base. Trimming accounts for 6 bases at V and 3 bases at J, while the number of junction bases matched to no gene is 3.